These 15 T cell receptor beta chains came from one sample sequenced in a study of cytomegalovirus exposure and HLA in healthy donors. 13 Jbeta primers and 60 Vbeta primers were used for the PCR. Produced via immunoSEQ multiplex PCR; TCRdb's table is partial and in-frame only. The sample yields tens of thousands of clones, 60% to 85% seen once. Sequencing used PBMCs. These receptor sequences come from a male donor in good health and CMV-seronegative.

The gene calls are TRBV19 and TRBJ2-2; 7 nucleotides align to TRBD2. CDR1 and CDR2 (germline): LNHDA, SQIVND (reference sequence). Trimming cost V 3 bases and J 5 bases; bases outside gene matches: 6. This CDR3 spans 15 amino acids. CDR3 DNA: TGTGCCAGTAGTATTAAAGGGACTACTACCGGGGAGCTGTTTTTT. It yields the protein CASSIKGTTTGELFF.

This sequence joins TRBV5-1 and TRBJ1-3; TRBD1 is a possible D gene (6 bases). In germline, CDR1 is SGHRS, CDR2 YFSETQ. The V gene lost 3 bases and the J gene lost 0 bases, with 10 bases spanning the gap. CDR3 length: 15 residues. CDR3 region: CASSSQGSSGNTIYF. CDR3 nucleotides: TGCGCCAGCAGCTCACAGGGAAGCTCTGGAAACACCATATATTTT.

J is TRBJ1-1 and V is TRBV30, with 7 positions matching TRBD1. The CDR3 length is 14 residues. CDR1 and CDR2 (germline): GTSNPN, SVGIG (reference sequence). After removal of 3 bases from V and 3 bases from J, the junction contained 7 bases not matched to a gene. The CDR3 loop reads CAWSFPTGHTEAFF. CDR3 sequence (DNA): TGTGCCTGGAGCTTCCCGACAGGGCACACTGAAGCTTTCTTT.

J is TRBJ1-1 and V is TRBV29-1, with 9 bases identical to TRBD1. CDR1 SQVTM and CDR2 ANQGSEA come from the germline V gene. V lost 7 bases and J lost 11; bases outside the gene matches: 11. The CDR3 totals 12 residues. CDR3 region: CSADRGSSHAFF. The CDR3 coding sequence is TGCAGCGCTGACAGGGGGTCATCACACGCTTTCTTT.

V and J are TRBV6-1 and TRBJ1-5, with D possibly being TRBD1 (5 bases). The germline V gene has CDR1 MNHNS and CDR2 SASEGT. The CDR3 sequence is 14 residues long. Trimming left V 6 bases short and J 5 bases short, with 14 bases between. The CDR3, as DNA: TGTGCCAGCAGGTACCAGGGTGAGGATCAGCCCCAGCATTTT. It is translated as CASRYQGEDQPQHF.

Comments on this clone: The same CDR3 is also encoded by other DNA sequences in this sample. V is TRBV28 and J is TRBJ1-4; D call uncertain. Trimming shortened V by 3 bases and J by 0 bases, and 5 bases separated the two germline ends. Germline loops: CDR1 MDHEN, CDR2 SYDVKM. This CDR3 has 14 amino acids. In nucleotides, the CDR3 is TGTGCCAGCAGTTTCAGTGCAACTAATGAAAAACTGTTTTTT. It translates to CASSFSATNEKLFF. Variable domain in full (rest from reference TRBV28 and TRBJ1-4): DVKVTQSSRYLVKRTGEKVFLECVQDMDHENMFWYRQDPGLGLRLIYFSYDVKMKEKGDIPEGYSVSREKKERFSLILESASTNQTSMYLCASSFSATNEKLFFGSGTQLSVL.

This clone was seen only once. The V and J genes are TRBV2 and TRBJ1-4, with a possible D match to TRBD1 (6 bases). V was cut by 8 bases and J by 5 bases, with 12 bases left in between. The CDR3 has 13 residues. CDR1 and CDR2 from the germline V gene are SNHLY and FYNNEI. This CDR3 is CASRTDMNEKLFF. CDR3 nucleotide sequence: TGTGCCAGCCGGACAGACATGAATGAAAAACTGTTTTTT.

The V call is TRBV2, the J call TRBJ1-3; D gene uncertain. The CDR3 contains 16 residues. Trimming stripped 5 bases from V and 4 bases from J, with 18 bases between. Germline loops: CDR1 SNHLY, CDR2 FYNNEI. The chain's CDR3 is CASSKELHMPGNTIYF. CDR3 DNA sequence: TGTGCCAGCAGTAAAGAACTACATATGCCCGGAAACACCATATATTTT.

The chain recombines TRBV7-2 with TRBJ2-1, with 9 nucleotides matching TRBD1. J lost 1 base, V lost 5 bases, and 12 bases had no gene match. Germline CDR1 and CDR2: SGHTA and FQGNSA. The length of the CDR3 is 18 residues. CDR3 in DNA: TGTGCCAGCAGCCCGGGGGCCCCCGGACAGGGGTCCTACAATGAGCAGTTCTTC. The encoded protein is CASSPGAPGQGSYNEQFF.

In the case of this clone: The junction departs from the called germline gene at one end, perhaps through a read error. The rearrangement links TRBV6-5 to TRBJ1-1, with D unclear. Germline V CDR1 and CDR2: MNHEY, SVGAGI. There are 14 residues in the CDR3. This CDR3 reads CASRKGSGNTEAFF. The CDR3 DNA reads TGTGCCAGCAGAAAAGGGTCGGGGAACACTGAGGCTTTCTTT.

This clone was seen more than once but under ten times. J is TRBJ2-7 and V is TRBV27; 7 bases align to TRBD1. V dropped 4 bases and J dropped 3; count of bases not matched to a gene: 6. Looked up from germline, CDR1 is MNHEY and CDR2 is SMNVEV (reference sequence). The CDR3 is made up of 14 amino acids. CDR3 sequence (DNA): TGTGCCAGCAGTTCTCCCGGGACAGTCTACGAGCAGTACTTC. This sequence encodes CASSSPGTVYEQYF.

This clone was detected only once. The V call is TRBV29-1, the J call TRBJ2-7; TRBD2 might be the D (6 bases). This CDR3 has 14 amino acids. Trimming removed 6 bases at V and 4 bases at J, with 19 bases between. Per germline, CDR1 SQVTM and CDR2 ANQGSEA. The CDR3 here is CSVSDPAGWYEQYF. Here the CDR3 DNA reads TGCAGCGTATCCGATCCGGCGGGGTGGTACGAGCAGTACTTC.

This clone was detected once. V and J are TRBV4-1 and TRBJ2-1, with D unresolved. The CDR3 loop spans 13 amino acids. V was trimmed by 4 bases and J by 5 bases, leaving 9 bases between them. The germline V gene has CDR1 MGHRA and CDR2 YSYEKL. CDR3 protein: CASSPQANNEQFF. CDR3 nucleotide sequence: TGCGCCAGCAGCCCCCAAGCGAACAATGAGCAGTTCTTC.

The chain recombines TRBV28 with TRBJ1-1; 7 bases are shared with TRBD1. Losses at the gene ends were 6 bases for V and 11 bases for J; bases not matched to a gene: 12. The CDR3 loop spans 13 amino acids. CDR1 MDHEN and CDR2 SYDVKM come from the germline V gene. The CDR3 spells CASRGGRGQGAFF. DNA for the CDR3: TGTGCCAGCAGGGGGGGAAGGGGGCAAGGGGCTTTCTTT.

J is TRBJ2-5 and V is TRBV4-1, with TRBD2 matching over 8 bases. Germline V gene sequence: CDR1 MGHRA, CDR2 YSYEKL. The V gene end was trimmed by 0 bases and the J gene end by 3 bases; junction bases not matched to a gene: 12. This CDR3 is 18 amino acids long. The CDR3 DNA is TGCGCCAGCAGCCAAGAGTGGGGGGCGGGGGGACTTAAAGAGACCCAGTACTTC. This gives the protein CASSQEWGAGGLKETQYF.